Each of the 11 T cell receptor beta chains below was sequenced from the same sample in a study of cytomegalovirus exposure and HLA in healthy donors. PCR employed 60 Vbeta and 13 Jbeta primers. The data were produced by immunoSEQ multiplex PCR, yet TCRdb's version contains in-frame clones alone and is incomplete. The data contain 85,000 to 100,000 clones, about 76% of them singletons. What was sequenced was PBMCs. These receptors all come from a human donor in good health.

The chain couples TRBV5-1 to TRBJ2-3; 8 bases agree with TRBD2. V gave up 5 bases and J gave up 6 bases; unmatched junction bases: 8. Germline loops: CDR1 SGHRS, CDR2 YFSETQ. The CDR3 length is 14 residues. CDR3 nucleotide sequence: TGCGCCAGCAGTCCGGGACTAGGGTTTGATACGCAGTATTTT. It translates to CASSPGLGFDTQYF.

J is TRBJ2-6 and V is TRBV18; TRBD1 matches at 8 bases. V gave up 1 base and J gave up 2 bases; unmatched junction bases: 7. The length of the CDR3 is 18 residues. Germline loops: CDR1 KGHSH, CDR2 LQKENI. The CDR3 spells CASSPLQGAGPGANVLTF. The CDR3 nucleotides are TGTGCCAGCTCACCACTTCAGGGGGCAGGCCCTGGGGCCAACGTCCTGACTTTC.

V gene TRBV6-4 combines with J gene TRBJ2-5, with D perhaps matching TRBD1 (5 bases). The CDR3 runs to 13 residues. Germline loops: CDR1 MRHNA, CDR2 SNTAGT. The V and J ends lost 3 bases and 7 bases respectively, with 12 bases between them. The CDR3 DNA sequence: TGTGCCAGCAGTGAAGGGGTAGGCGGGACCCAGTACTTC. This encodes CASSEGVGGTQYF.

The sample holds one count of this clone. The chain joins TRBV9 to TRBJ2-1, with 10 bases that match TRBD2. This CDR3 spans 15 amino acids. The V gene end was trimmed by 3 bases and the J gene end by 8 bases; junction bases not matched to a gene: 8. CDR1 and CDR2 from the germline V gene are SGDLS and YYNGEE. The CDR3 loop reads CASSDPLAGVDEQFF. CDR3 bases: TGTGCCAGCAGCGACCCCCTAGCGGGAGTGGATGAGCAGTTCTTC. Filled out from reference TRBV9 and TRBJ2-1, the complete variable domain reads DSGVTQTPKHLITATGQRVTLRCSPRSGDLSVYWYQQSLDQGLQFLIQYYNGEERAKGNILERFSAQQFPDLHSELNLSSLELGDSALYFCASSDPLAGVDEQFFGPGTRLTVL.

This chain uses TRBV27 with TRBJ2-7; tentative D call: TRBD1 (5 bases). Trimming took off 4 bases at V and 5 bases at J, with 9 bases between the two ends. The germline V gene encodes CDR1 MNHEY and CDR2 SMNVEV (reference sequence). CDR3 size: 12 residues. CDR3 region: CASSSLRDEQYF. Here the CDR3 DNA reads TGTGCCAGCAGTTCCCTCAGGGACGAGCAGTACTTC.

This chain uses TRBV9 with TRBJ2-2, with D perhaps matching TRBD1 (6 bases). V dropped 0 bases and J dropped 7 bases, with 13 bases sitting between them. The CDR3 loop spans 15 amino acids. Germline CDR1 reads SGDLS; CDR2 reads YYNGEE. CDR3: CASSVVPGAGGELFF. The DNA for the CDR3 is TGTGCCAGCAGCGTAGTGCCAGGGGCTGGCGGGGAGCTGTTTTTT.

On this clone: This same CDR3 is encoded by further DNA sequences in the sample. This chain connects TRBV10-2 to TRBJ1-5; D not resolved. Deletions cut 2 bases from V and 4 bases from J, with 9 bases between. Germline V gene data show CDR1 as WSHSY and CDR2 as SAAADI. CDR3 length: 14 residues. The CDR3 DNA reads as TGCGCCAGCAGTGAGGCGGGCGGAAATCAGCCCCAGCATTTT. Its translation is CASSEAGGNQPQHF.

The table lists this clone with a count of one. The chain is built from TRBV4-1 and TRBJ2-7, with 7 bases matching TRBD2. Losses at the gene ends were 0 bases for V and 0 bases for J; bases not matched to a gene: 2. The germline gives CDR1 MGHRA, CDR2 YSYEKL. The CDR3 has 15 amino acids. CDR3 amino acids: CASSQDTSASYEQYF. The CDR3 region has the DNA TGCGCCAGCAGCCAAGATACTAGCGCCTCCTACGAGCAGTACTTC.

The CDR3 region has the DNA TGTGCCAGCAGTGAAATCCAAGCGGGCACAGATACGCAGTATTTT. Translating gives CASSEIQAGTDTQYF. V is TRBV2 and J is TRBJ2-3, with TRBD2 as a possible D gene (5 bases). Germline CDR1 is SNHLY and CDR2 is FYNNEI. V lost 2 bases and J lost 1, with 10 bases in between. The CDR3 spans 15 residues.

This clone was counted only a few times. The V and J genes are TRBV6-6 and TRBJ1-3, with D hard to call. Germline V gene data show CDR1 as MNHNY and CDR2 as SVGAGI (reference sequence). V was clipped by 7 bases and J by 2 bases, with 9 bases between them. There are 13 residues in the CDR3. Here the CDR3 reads CASITQTGNTIYF. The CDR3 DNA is TGTGCCAGCATTACACAGACTGGAAACACCATATATTTT.

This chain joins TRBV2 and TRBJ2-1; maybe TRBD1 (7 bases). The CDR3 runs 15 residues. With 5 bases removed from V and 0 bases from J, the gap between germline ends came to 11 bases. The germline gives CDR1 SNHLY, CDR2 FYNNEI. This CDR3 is CASSSGGLSYNEQFF. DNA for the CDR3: TGTGCCAGCAGTTCAGGGGGGCTCTCCTACAATGAGCAGTTCTTC. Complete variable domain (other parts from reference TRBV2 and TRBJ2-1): EPEVTQTPSHQVTQMGQEVILRCVPISNHLYFYWYRQILGQKVEFLVSFYNNEISEKSEIFDDQFSVERPDGSNFTLKIRSTKLEDSAMYFCASSSGGLSYNEQFFGPGTRLTVL.